This T cell receptor (beta chain) appears in the sequencing data of a study of metastatic and nonmetastatic thyroid tumors. Across the study: The study looked at repertoires side by side in blood and in tumor or nodule tissue from malignant and benign thyroid patients. Broader study findings: The study reportedly found significantly higher TCR beta diversity in malignant thyroid tumors than benign nodules, in blood and tumor.

Original analysis: What underpinned the distant-metastasis classifier for papillary thyroid cancer was the set of CDR3 differences across clinicopathological groups. TCRdb re-called the PCR reads via MiXCR. TCRdb's processing, not the study's, gives the V and J calls here. This table has some 7,200 clones, approximately 30% appearing once. Thyroid surgery was preceded by no treatment in any patient. The CDR3 consists of 14 residues. Trimming stripped 3 bases from V and 2 bases from J, with 10 bases between. CDR1 and CDR2 (germline): SEHNR, FQNEAQ (reference sequence). Many counts were recorded for this clone. Its antigen remains unknown.

The chain uses TRBV7-9 and TRBJ1-2, with a possible D match to TRBD1 (5 bases). The receptor was derived from a male donor with papillary thyroid cancer or a benign thyroid nodule (not recorded which). Some clones in this sample may be carry-over from other donors' samples. The specimen sequenced was adjacent normal tissue. The CDR3, as DNA: TGTGCCAGCAGCTTCCCGGGACTGAACTATGGCTACACCTTC. Its protein product is CASSFPGLNYGYTF.